This TCR beta chain was sequenced during a study of blood T cell repertoires in COVID-19. Only in-frame clones appear in the TCRdb table, and some are missing; sequencing was by immunoSEQ multiplex PCR. The sample lists approximately 170,000 clones; approximately 80% were seen once. This clone was counted a few times. V was shortened by 5 bases and J by 7 bases, with 20 bases between the two germline ends. Germline assignment: CDR1 MNHEY and CDR2 SVGEGT. There are 15 residues in the CDR3. This chain connects TRBV6-2 or TRBV6-3 to TRBJ1-2, with D maybe TRBD1 (5 bases). This TCR derives from a man between 45 and 60 years old who had recovered from COVID-19. Sequences were obtained from PBMCs or T cells enriched from blood (not recorded which). The CDR3, as DNA: TGTGCCAGCAGTCGAGGTCTCAGGGATGAGGCTGGCTACACCTTC. It encodes CASSRGLRDEAGYTF.